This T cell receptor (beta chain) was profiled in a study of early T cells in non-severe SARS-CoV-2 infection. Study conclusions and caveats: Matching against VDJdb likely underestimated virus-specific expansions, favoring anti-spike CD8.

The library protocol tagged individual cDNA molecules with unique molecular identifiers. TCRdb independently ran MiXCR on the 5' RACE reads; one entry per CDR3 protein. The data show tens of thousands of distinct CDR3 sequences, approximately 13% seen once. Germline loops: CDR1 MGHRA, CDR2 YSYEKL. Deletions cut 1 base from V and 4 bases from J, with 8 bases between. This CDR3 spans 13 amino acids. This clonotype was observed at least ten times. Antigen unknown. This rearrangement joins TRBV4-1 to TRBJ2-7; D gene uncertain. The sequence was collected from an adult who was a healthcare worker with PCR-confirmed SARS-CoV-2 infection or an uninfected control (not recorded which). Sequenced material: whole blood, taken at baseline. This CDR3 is CASSQAGSYEQYF. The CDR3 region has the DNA TGCGCCAGCAGCCAAGCCGGCTCGTACGAGCAGTACTTC.